This T cell receptor beta chain was found in a study of technical replicates of blood from several donors. The repertoire was sequenced with immunoSEQ multiplex PCR; TCRdb's copy has only in-frame clones and lacks some. Of tens of thousands of clones listed, 85% to 95% are singletons. The V and J ends lost 3 bases and 2 bases, in that order; junction bases with no gene match: 3. Looked up from germline, CDR1 is SGHDT and CDR2 is YYEEEE. The CDR3 runs 16 residues. The genes are TRBV5-6 and TRBJ2-1; 12 bases line up with TRBD2. This receptor was taken from a human donor in good health. Sequenced sample: T cells isolated from PBMCs. CDR3 sequence: CASSSGLAGAYNEQFF. In DNA form, the CDR3 reads TGTGCCAGCAGCTCGGGACTAGCGGGCGCCTACAATGAGCAGTTCTTC.